One and the same sample provided the 21 T cell receptor beta chains below, sequenced in a study of T cell repertoires in cytomegalovirus infection. Each CDR3 protein gets one entry after TCRdb re-called the reads with MiXCR. The repertoire holds some 200,000 distinct CDR3 sequences, with roughly 19% as singletons. The sequenced sample was PBMCs. Source of these receptors: a human donor in good health (CMV status not recorded). Some clones in this sample may be carry-over from other donors' samples.

The sample holds many counts of this clonotype. This chain joins TRBV28 and TRBJ2-5; 10 bases are shared with TRBD1. The germline CDR1 and CDR2 sequences are MDHEN and SYDVKM. The ends lost 5 bases at V and 3 bases at J; junction bases unmatched: 6. There are 15 residues in the CDR3. CDR3: CASSRPGTGEETQYF. The CDR3 nucleotides are TGTGCCAGCAGTAGACCCGGGACAGGGGAAGAGACCCAGTACTTC.

A few counts support this clonotype. The chain uses TRBV11-3 and TRBJ2-3, with 11 bases fitting TRBD2. This CDR3 spans 16 amino acids. V dropped 4 bases and J dropped 2; count of bases not matched to a gene: 5. Germline-derived CDR1 and CDR2 are SGHNT and YENEEA. DNA of the CDR3: TGTGCCAGCAGCTACAGACTAGCGGGGACCACAGATACGCAGTATTTT. Its protein product is CASSYRLAGTTDTQYF.

This sequence joins TRBV29-1 and TRBJ2-2; D is unresolved. This CDR3 contains 13 residues. CDR1 is SQVTM, CDR2 ANQGSEA, per germline. V dropped 7 bases and J dropped 4 bases, with 13 bases sitting between them. Written as DNA, the CDR3 is TGCAGCGCTACCAAAGGGCCCACCGGGGAGCTGTTTTTT. Its translation is CSATKGPTGELFF.

In this sample, this clonotype turned up a few times. The J gene is TRBJ2-3, the V gene TRBV7-8; D tentatively reads TRBD1 or TRBD2 (5 bases each). CDR1 is SGHVS and CDR2 is FQNEAQ in the germline V gene. The germline V and J ends were trimmed by 3 bases and 1 base, with 14 bases remaining between them. The CDR3 extends over 16 amino acids. The DNA of the CDR3 is TGTGCCAGCAGCTTTTACCGGGACCGCCGCACAGATACGCAGTATTTT. Translation: CASSFYRDRRTDTQYF.

Only a few counts were recorded for this clonotype. This chain connects TRBV12-5 to TRBJ1-4; D is ambiguous. Germline V gene sequence: CDR1 LGHNT, CDR2 FRNRAP. The CDR3 is 14 amino acids. The V end was cut by 8 bases, the J end by 8 bases, with 18 bases between. The CDR3 region has the DNA TGTGCTAGTTCAGAGTGGGCCCGGAGGGAAAAACTGTTTTTT. It codes for CASSEWARREKLFF.

This chain connects TRBV6-1 to TRBJ2-3; TRBD1 agrees at 9 bases. CDR3 size: 14 residues. The V and J ends lost 8 bases and 1 base, in that order; junction bases with no gene match: 4. Germline lookup yields CDR1 MNHNS and CDR2 SASEGT. CDR3 in amino acids: CASARDRGTDTQYF. The CDR3 DNA reads as TGTGCCAGCGCTCGGGACAGGGGCACAGATACGCAGTATTTT.

This chain connects TRBV5-4 to TRBJ2-5; maybe TRBD2 (5 bases). Trimming removed 4 bases at V and 5 bases at J, with 18 bases between. The CDR3 length is 15 residues. Germline CDR1 and CDR2: SGHNT and YYREEE (reference sequence). CDR3 nucleotides: TGTGCCAGCAGCGGAGAGGGTCCAACCCCGGAGACCCAGTACTTC. It specifies CASSGEGPTPETQYF.

This clonotype was detected a few times. The rearrangement joins TRBV20-1 to TRBJ2-1; 8 bases match TRBD2. The trim removed 5 bases at V and 10 bases at J, leaving 13 bases unmatched. CDR3 length: 14 residues. Germline-derived CDR1 and CDR2 are DFQATT and SNEGSKA (reference sequence). The CDR3, as DNA: TGCAGTGCTCTTACTAGCGGCAGCGGGTACGAGCAGTTCTTC. It codes for CSALTSGSGYEQFF.

This clonotype showed up many times. The chain combines TRBV7-8 with TRBJ1-1, with unresolved D. Trimming took 6 bases from V and 2 from J, leaving 13 bases between them. CDR3 length: 14 amino acids. Germline values: CDR1 SGHVS, CDR2 FQNEAQ. The CDR3, as DNA: TGTGCCAGCAGTTCATACAGCAGTAACACTGAAGCTTTCTTT. As protein: CASSSYSSNTEAFF. Full variable domain (remainder filled in from reference TRBV7-8 and TRBJ1-1): GAGVSQSPRYKVAKRGQDVALRCDPISGHVSLFWYQQALGQGPEFLTYFQNEAQLDKSGLPSDRFFAERPEGSVSTLKIQRTQQEDSAVYLCASSSYSSNTEAFFGQGTRLTVV.

This clonotype was observed a few times. This chain connects TRBV20-1 to TRBJ2-1, with 10 bases that match TRBD2. CDR3 length: 12 amino acids. CDR1 is DFQATT, CDR2 SNEGSKA, per germline (reference sequence). V trimming: 3 bases; J trimming: 16 bases; junction bases outside the gene matches: 9. This CDR3 is CSASGTSDPEFF. CDR3 DNA: TGCAGTGCTAGCGGGACTAGCGACCCCGAATTCTTC.

This clonotype was seen at least ten times. This rearrangement joins TRBV4-1 to TRBJ1-1; D unresolved. The CDR3 is made up of 15 amino acids. The germline V gene encodes CDR1 MGHRA and CDR2 YSYEKL. Trimming took 0 bases from V and 3 from J, leaving 11 bases between them. The CDR3 reads CASSQEVAVDTEAFF. The CDR3 DNA sequence: TGCGCCAGCAGCCAAGAGGTGGCCGTCGACACTGAAGCTTTCTTT.

Ten or more counts support this clonotype. This chain joins TRBV7-9 and TRBJ2-6; D call uncertain. The V gene lost 8 bases and the J gene lost 1 base, with 9 bases spanning the gap. Germline V gives CDR1 SEHNR, CDR2 FQNEAQ (reference sequence). The CDR3 loop spans 14 amino acids. The CDR3 region has the DNA TGTGCCAGCCCCCCTAATTCTGGGGCCAACGTCCTGACTTTC. It is translated as CASPPNSGANVLTF. Looking up the rest from reference TRBV7-9 and TRBJ2-6 gives the full variable domain: DTGVSQNPRHKITKRGQNVTFRCDPISEHNRLYWYRQTLGQGPEFLTYFQNEAQLEKSRLLSDRFSAERPKGSFSTLEIQRTEQGDSAMYLCASPPNSGANVLTFGAGSRLTVL.

The chain is built from TRBV28 and TRBJ2-1, with TRBD2 matching 15 bases. The germline V gene has CDR1 MDHEN and CDR2 SYDVKM. Trimming removed 3 bases from V and 8 bases from J; junction bases left unmatched: 5. The CDR3 has 16 amino acids. The CDR3 reads CASSFRTSGGGYEQFF. CDR3 nucleotide sequence: TGTGCCAGCAGTTTCCGGACTAGCGGGGGGGGGTATGAGCAGTTCTTC.

This clonotype has ten or more counts. The chain has TRBV10-3 and TRBJ1-5; no clear D. This CDR3 has 14 residues. Trimming removed 3 bases from V and 4 bases from J, with 10 bases in between. Per germline, CDR1 ENHRY and CDR2 SYGVKD. The CDR3 here is CAISEGIGNQPQHF. For the CDR3, the DNA is TGTGCCATCAGTGAAGGGATAGGAAATCAGCCCCAGCATTTT.

This clonotype appeared many times. The chain has TRBV7-9 and TRBJ2-3; 8 positions agree with TRBD2. The CDR3 contains 17 residues. Germline V lookup: CDR1 SEHNR, CDR2 FQNEAQ (reference sequence). Trimming cost V 4 bases and J 5 bases; bases outside gene matches: 14. CDR3: CASSSPSQTSVEDTQYF. The CDR3 DNA reads as TGTGCCAGCAGCTCCCCCTCCCAGACTAGCGTTGAAGATACGCAGTATTTT.

The V call is TRBV5-1, the J call TRBJ2-5, with 7 bases aligning to TRBD2. CDR1 is SGHRS, CDR2 YFSETQ, per germline. The trim removed 4 bases at V and 4 bases at J, leaving 1 base unmatched. The CDR3 totals 12 residues. CDR3 sequence: CASSGEGETQYF. DNA of the CDR3: TGCGCCAGCAGCGGGGAGGGAGAGACCCAGTACTTC.

V is TRBV29-1 and J is TRBJ1-5; no firm D call. Germline V gene lookup returns CDR1 SQVTM and CDR2 ANQGSEA. This CDR3 has 13 amino acids. Trimming removed 5 bases at V and 2 bases at J, with 10 bases between. CDR3 in DNA: TGCAGCGTTAGGACGGGAGGCAATCAGCCCCAGCATTTT. Protein: CSVRTGGNQPQHF.

V is TRBV20-1 and J is TRBJ2-3, with TRBD2 matching over 7 bases. V lost 6 bases, J lost 0 bases, and 9 bases stayed unmatched. The CDR3 is made up of 15 amino acids. Germline V gives CDR1 DFQATT, CDR2 SNEGSKA (reference sequence). The CDR3 here is CSARDLAVSTDTQYF. The CDR3 DNA follows: TGCAGTGCACGCGACCTAGCGGTTAGCACAGATACGCAGTATTTT.

This clonotype was seen a handful of times. The gene calls are TRBV20-1 and TRBJ2-5; 7 nucleotides line up with TRBD2. CDR3 length: 14 residues. Unmatched junction bases numbered 9, after V lost 4 bases and J lost 4 bases. The germline V gene has CDR1 DFQATT and CDR2 SNEGSKA (reference sequence). The CDR3 region has the DNA TGCAGTGCTAACGCGGGGGTTCAACTAGAGACCCAGTACTTC. Encoded protein: CSANAGVQLETQYF.

This clonotype has more than one count but fewer than ten. The V and J genes are TRBV28 and TRBJ2-7; no firm D call. Germline V gene data show CDR1 as MDHEN and CDR2 as SYDVKM. The CDR3 is 15 residues long. V was pared by 8 bases and J by 2 bases, with 19 bases between. CDR3 amino acids: CASAPPRADPYEQYF. The CDR3 nucleotides are TGTGCCAGCGCCCCCCCACGGGCTGACCCCTACGAGCAGTACTTC.

At least ten counts were recorded for this clonotype. The chain is built from TRBV28 and TRBJ1-6, with 8 bases fitting TRBD1. After removal of 4 bases from V and 7 bases from J, the junction contained 9 bases not matched to a gene. Germline lookup yields CDR1 MDHEN and CDR2 SYDVKM. This CDR3 is 16 amino acids long. Here the CDR3 reads CASSSRTGRKNSPLHF. The CDR3 bases are TGTGCCAGCAGTTCCCGGACAGGGAGAAAAAATTCACCCCTCCACTTT.